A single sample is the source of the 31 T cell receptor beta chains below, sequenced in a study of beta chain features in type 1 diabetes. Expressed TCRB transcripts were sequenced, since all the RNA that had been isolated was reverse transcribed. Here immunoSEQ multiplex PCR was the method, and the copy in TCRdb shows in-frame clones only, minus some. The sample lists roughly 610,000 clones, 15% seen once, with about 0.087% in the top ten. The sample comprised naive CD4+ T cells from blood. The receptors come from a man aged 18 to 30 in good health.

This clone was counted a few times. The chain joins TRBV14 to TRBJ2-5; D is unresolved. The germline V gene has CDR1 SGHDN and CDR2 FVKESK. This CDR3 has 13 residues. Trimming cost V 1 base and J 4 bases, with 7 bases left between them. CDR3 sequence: CASSQVVRETQYF. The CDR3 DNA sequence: TGTGCCAGCAGCCAAGTTGTTCGAGAGACCCAGTACTTC.

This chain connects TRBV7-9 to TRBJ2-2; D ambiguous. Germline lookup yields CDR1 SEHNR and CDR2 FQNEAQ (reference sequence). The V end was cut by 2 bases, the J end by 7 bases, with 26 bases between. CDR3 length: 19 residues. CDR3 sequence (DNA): TGTGCCAGCAGCTTATCCGGTCCCACGTCGAGCCAGGTTTACGGGGAGCTGTTTTTT. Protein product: CASSLSGPTSSQVYGELFF.

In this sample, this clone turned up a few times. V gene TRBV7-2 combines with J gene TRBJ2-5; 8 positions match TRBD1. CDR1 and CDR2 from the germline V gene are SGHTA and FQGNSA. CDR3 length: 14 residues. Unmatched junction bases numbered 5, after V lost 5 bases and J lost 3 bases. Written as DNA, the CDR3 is TGTGCCAGCAGCACCTGGGACAGGAAAGAGACCCAGTACTTC. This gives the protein CASSTWDRKETQYF.

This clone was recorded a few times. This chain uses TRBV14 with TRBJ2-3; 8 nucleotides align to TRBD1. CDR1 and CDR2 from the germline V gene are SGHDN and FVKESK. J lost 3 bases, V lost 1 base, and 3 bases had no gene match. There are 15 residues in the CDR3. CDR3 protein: CASSQARGLTDTQYF. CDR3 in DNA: TGTGCCAGCAGCCAAGCCAGGGGGCTTACAGATACGCAGTATTTT.

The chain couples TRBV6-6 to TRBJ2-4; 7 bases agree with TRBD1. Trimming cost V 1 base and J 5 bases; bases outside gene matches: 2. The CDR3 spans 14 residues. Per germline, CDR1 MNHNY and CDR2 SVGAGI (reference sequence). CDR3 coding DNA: TGTGCCAGCAGTTACTGGGACAGAGAAAACATTCAGTACTTC. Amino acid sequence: CASSYWDRENIQYF.

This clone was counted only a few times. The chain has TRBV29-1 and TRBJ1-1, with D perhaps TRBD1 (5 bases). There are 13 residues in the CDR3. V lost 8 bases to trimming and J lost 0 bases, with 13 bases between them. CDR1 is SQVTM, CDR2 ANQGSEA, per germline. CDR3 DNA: TGCAGCTCGGGGCGAGACATGAACACTGAAGCTTTCTTT. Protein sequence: CSSGRDMNTEAFF.

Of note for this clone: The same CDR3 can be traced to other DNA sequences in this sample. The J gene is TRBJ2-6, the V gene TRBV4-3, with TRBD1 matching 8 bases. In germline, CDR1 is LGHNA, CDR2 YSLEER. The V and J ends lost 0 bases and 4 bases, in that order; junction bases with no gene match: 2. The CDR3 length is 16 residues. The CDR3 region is CASSQETGAGANVLTF. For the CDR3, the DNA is TGCGCCAGCAGCCAAGAGACAGGGGCCGGGGCCAACGTCCTGACTTTC.

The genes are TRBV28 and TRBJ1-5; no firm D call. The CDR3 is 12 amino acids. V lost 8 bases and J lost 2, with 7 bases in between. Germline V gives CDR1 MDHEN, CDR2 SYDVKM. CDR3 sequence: CASRLGNQPQHF. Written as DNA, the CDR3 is TGTGCCAGCCGGTTAGGCAATCAGCCCCAGCATTTT.

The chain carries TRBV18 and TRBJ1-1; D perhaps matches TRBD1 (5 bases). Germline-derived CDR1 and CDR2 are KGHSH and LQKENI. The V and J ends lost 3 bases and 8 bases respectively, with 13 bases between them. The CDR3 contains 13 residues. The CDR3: CASSPLGAKEAFF. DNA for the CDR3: TGTGCCAGCTCACCGCTCGGGGCGAAGGAAGCTTTCTTT.

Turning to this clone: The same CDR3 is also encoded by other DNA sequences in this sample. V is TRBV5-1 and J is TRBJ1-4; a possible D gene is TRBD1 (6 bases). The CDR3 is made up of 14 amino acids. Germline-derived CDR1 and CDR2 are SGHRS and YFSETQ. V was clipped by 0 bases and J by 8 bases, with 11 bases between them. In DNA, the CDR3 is TGCGCCAGCAGCTTGGAAGGGGGAAACGAAAAACTGTTTTTT. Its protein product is CASSLEGGNEKLFF.

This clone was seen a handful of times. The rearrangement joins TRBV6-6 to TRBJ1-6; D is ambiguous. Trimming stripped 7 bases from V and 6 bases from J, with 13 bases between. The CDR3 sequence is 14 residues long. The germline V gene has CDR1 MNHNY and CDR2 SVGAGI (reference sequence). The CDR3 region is CASNPGVLNSPLHF. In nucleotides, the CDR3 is TGTGCCAGCAACCCCGGGGTACTTAATTCACCCCTCCACTTT.

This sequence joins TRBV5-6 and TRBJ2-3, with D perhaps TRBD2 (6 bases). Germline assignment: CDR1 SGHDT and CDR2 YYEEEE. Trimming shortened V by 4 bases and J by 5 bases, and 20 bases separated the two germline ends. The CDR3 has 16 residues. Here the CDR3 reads CASSPRLGGAGDTQYF. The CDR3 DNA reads TGTGCCAGCAGCCCTCGTCTAGGCGGGGCAGGAGATACGCAGTATTTT.

As DNA, the CDR3 is TGTGCCATCAGGTCGGGAAACTATAATTCACCCCTCCACTTT. Protein: CAIRSGNYNSPLHF. V is TRBV10-3 and J is TRBJ1-6; no clear D. V lost 6 bases and J 3 bases, leaving 9 bases between the germline ends. CDR3 size: 14 residues. The germline gives CDR1 ENHRY, CDR2 SYGVKD.

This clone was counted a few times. CDR3: CASSEGTYNEQFF. DNA for the CDR3: TGTGCCAGCAGTGAGGGGACCTACAATGAGCAGTTCTTC. The V and J genes are TRBV27 and TRBJ2-1, with D perhaps TRBD1 or TRBD2 (5 bases each). Germline loops: CDR1 MNHEY, CDR2 SMNVEV (reference sequence). Trimming pared 5 bases from V and 2 bases from J, leaving 7 bases between. CDR3 length equals 13 residues.

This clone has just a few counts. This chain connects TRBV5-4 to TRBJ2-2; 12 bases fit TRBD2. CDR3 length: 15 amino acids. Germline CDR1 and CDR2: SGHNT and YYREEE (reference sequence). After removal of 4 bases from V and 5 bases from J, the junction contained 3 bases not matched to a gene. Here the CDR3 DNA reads TGTGCCAGCAGCCCCGGGACTAGCGGGACCGGGGAGCTGTTTTTT. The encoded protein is CASSPGTSGTGELFF. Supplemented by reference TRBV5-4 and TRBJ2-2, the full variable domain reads ETGVTQSPTHLIKTRGQQVTLRCSSQSGHNTVSWYQQALGQGPQFIFQYYREEENGRGNFPPRFSGLQFPNYSSELNVNALELDDSALYLCASSPGTSGTGELFFGEGSRLTVL.

The CDR3 sequence: CASSVAGGFEQYF. Here the CDR3 DNA reads TGTGCCAGCAGCGTAGCGGGAGGGTTCGAGCAGTACTTC. The chain links TRBV9 to TRBJ2-7; 8 bases are shared with TRBD2. This CDR3 has 13 residues. The V gene end was trimmed by 0 bases and the J gene end by 6 bases; junction bases not matched to a gene: 2. Germline V lookup: CDR1 SGDLS, CDR2 YYNGEE. The full variable domain, with the rest looked up from reference TRBV9 and TRBJ2-7, is DSGVTQTPKHLITATGQRVTLRCSPRSGDLSVYWYQQSLDQGLQFLIQYYNGEERAKGNILERFSAQQFPDLHSELNLSSLELGDSALYFCASSVAGGFEQYFGPGTRLTVT.

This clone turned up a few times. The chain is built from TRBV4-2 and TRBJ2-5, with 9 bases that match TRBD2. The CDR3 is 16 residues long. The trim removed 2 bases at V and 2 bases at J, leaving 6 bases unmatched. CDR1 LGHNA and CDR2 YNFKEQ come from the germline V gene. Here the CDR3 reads CASSQTPLAGQETQYF. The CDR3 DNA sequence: TGTGCCAGCAGCCAAACACCCCTAGCGGGGCAAGAGACCCAGTACTTC.

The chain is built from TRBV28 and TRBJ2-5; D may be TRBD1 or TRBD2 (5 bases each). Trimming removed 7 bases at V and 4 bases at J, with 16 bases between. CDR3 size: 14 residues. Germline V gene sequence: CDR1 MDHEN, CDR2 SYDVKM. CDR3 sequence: CASTTPKGRETQYF. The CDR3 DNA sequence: TGTGCCAGCACCACGCCGAAGGGGAGAGAGACCCAGTACTTC.

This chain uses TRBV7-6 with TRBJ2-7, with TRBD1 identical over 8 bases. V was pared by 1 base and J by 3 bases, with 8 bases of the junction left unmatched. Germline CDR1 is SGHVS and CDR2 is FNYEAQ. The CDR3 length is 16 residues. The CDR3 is CASSLGQTGEYYEQYF. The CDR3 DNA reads TGTGCCAGCAGCTTAGGTCAGACAGGGGAATACTACGAGCAGTACTTC. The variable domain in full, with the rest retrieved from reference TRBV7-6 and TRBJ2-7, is GAGVSQSPRYKVTKRGQDVALRCDPISGHVSLYWYRQALGQGPEFLTYFNYEAQQDKSGLPNDRFSAERPEGSISTLTIQRTEQRDSAMYRCASSLGQTGEYYEQYFGPGTRLTVT.

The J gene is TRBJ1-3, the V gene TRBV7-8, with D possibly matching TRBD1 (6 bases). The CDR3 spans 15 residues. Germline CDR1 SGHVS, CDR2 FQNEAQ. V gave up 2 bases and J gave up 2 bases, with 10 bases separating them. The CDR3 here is CASSLQGTAGNTIYF. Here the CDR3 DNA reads TGTGCCAGCAGCTTACAGGGGACTGCTGGAAACACCATATATTTT.

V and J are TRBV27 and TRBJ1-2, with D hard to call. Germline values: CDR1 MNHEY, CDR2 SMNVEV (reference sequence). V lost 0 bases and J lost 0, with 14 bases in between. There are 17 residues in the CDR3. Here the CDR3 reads CASSLSTRGLPNYGYTF. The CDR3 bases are TGTGCCAGCAGTTTATCGACTAGAGGGCTGCCTAACTATGGCTACACCTTC.

The chain's CDR3 is CASSAERGRNTGELFF. CDR3 coding DNA: TGTGCCAGCAGTGCCGAGCGGGGCAGAAACACCGGGGAGCTGTTTTTT. This chain links TRBV2 with TRBJ2-2, with TRBD2 matching 7 bases. The V and J ends lost 4 bases and 2 bases, in that order; junction bases with no gene match: 7. The CDR3 sequence is 16 residues long. Germline values: CDR1 SNHLY, CDR2 FYNNEI.

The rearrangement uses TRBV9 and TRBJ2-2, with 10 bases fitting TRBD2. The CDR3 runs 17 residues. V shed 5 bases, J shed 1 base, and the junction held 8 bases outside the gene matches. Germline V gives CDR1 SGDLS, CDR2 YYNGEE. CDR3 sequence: CASSDSGGYQNTGELFF. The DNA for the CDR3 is TGTGCCAGCAGTGATAGCGGGGGGTACCAGAACACCGGGGAGCTGTTTTTT.

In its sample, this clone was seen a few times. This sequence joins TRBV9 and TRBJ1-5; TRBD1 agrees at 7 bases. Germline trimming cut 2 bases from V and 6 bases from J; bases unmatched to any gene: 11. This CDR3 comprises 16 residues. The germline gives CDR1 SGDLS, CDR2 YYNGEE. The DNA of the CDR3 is TGTGCCAGCAGCGTCGCCACAGACAGGGCTGGTCAGCCCCAGCATTTT. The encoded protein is CASSVATDRAGQPQHF.

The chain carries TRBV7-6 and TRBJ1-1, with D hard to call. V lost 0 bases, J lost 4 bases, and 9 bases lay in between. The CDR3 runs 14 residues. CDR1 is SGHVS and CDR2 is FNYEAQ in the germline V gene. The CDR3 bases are TGTGCCAGCAGCTTAGCCCTTTTTGGCACTGAAGCTTTCTTT. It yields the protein CASSLALFGTEAFF.

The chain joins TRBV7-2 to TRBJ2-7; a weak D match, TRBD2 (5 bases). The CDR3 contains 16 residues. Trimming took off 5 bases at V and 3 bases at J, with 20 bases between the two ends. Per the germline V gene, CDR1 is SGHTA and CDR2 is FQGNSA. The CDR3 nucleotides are TGTGCCAGCAGCCCCAGGCGACTTACTAGGAGCTACGAGCAGTACTTC. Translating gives CASSPRRLTRSYEQYF.

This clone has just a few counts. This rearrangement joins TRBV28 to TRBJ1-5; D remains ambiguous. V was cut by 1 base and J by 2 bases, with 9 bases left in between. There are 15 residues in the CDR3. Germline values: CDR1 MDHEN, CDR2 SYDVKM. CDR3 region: CASSLFDWGNQPQHF. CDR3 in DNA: TGTGCCAGCAGTTTATTTGACTGGGGCAATCAGCCCCAGCATTTT.

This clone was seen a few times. The CDR3 loop is CASSPGPRETGYTF. The DNA of the CDR3 is TGTGCCAGCAGCCCAGGCCCCAGGGAGACGGGCTACACCTTC. The V gene is TRBV7-2, the J gene TRBJ1-2; TRBD1 might be the D (5 bases). The germline V and J ends were trimmed by 5 bases and 8 bases, with 18 bases remaining between them. CDR3 length: 14 amino acids. The V gene's germline CDR1 is SGHTA and CDR2 FQGNSA.

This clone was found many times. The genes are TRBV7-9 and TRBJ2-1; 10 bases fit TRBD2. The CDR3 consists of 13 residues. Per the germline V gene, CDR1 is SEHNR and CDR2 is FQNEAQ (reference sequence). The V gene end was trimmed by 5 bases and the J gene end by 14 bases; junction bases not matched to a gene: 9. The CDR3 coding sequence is TGTGCCAGCAGCGCCAAGCGGGAGGGCCATAAGTTCTTC. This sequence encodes CASSAKREGHKFF.

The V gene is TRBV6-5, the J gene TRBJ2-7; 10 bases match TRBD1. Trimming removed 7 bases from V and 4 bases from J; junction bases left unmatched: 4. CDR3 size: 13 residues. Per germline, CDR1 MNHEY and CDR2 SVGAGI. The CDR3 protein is CASIGTGEYEQYF. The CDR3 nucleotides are TGTGCCAGCATCGGGACAGGGGAGTACGAGCAGTACTTC.

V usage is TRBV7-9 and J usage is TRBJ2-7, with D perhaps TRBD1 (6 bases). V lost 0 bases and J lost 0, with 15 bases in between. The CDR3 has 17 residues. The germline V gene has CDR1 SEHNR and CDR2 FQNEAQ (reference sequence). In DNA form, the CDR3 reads TGTGCCAGCAGCTTAGCTCTCGGACAGTCGCCCTCCTACGAGCAGTACTTC. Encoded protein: CASSLALGQSPSYEQYF.